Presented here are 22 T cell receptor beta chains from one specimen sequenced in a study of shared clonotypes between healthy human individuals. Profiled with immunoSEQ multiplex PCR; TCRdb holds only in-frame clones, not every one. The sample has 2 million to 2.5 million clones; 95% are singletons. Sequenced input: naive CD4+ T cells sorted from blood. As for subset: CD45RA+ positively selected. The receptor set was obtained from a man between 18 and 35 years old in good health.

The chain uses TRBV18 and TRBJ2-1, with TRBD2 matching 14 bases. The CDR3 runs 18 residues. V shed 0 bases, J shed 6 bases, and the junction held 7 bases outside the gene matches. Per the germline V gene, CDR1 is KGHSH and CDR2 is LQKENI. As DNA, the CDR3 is TGTGCCAGCTCACCACCGACTAGCGGGGGGGCCGGTGCCAATGAGCAGTTCTTC. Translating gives CASSPPTSGGAGANEQFF. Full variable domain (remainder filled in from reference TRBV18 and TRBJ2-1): NAGVMQNPRHLVRRRGQEARLRCSPMKGHSHVYWYRQLPEEGLKFMVYLQKENIIDESGMPKERFSAEFPKEGPSILRIQQVVRGDSAAYFCASSPPTSGGAGANEQFFGPGTRLTVL.

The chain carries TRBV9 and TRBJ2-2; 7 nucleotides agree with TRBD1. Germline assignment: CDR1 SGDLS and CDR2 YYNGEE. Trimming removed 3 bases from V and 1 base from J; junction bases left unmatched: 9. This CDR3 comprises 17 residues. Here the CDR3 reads CASSGRQGEGNTGELFF. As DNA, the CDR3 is TGTGCCAGCAGCGGACGACAGGGAGAAGGGAACACCGGGGAGCTGTTTTTT.

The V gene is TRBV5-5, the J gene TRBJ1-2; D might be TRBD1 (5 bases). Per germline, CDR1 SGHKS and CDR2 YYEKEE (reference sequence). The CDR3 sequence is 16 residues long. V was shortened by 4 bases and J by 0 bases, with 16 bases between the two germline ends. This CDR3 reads CASSPPPRGTNYGYTF. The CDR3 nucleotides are TGTGCCAGCAGCCCCCCACCTCGGGGCACTAACTATGGCTACACCTTC.

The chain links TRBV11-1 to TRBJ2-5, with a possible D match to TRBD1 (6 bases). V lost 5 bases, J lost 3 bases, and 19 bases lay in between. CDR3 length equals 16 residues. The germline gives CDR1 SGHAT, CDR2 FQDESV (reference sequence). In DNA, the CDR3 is TGTGCCAGCAGCAATTTTATCGACAGGTTGAAAGAGACCCAGTACTTC. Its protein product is CASSNFIDRLKETQYF.

The CDR3 sequence is CASSVSETADYEQYF. The CDR3 nucleotides read TGTGCCAGCAGCGTATCCGAGACAGCAGACTACGAGCAGTACTTC. The chain couples TRBV9 to TRBJ2-7, with TRBD1 as a possible D gene (5 bases). The CDR3 is made up of 15 amino acids. Germline V CDR1 and CDR2: SGDLS, YYNGEE. The ends were cut back, 1 base at V and 3 bases at J, with 14 bases in the middle. The variable domain in full, with the rest retrieved from reference TRBV9 and TRBJ2-7, is DSGVTQTPKHLITATGQRVTLRCSPRSGDLSVYWYQQSLDQGLQFLIQYYNGEERAKGNILERFSAQQFPDLHSELNLSSLELGDSALYFCASSVSETADYEQYFGPGTRLTVT.

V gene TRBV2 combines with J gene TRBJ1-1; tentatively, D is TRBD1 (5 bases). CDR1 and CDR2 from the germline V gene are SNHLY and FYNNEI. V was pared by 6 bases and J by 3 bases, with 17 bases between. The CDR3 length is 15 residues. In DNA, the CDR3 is TGTGCCAGCAGCGCGGAGGCGCCGGGACACACTGAAGCTTTCTTT. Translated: CASSAEAPGHTEAFF.

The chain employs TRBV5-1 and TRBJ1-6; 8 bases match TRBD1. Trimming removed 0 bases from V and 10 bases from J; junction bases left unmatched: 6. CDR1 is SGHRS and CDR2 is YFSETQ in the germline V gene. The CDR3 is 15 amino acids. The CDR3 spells CASSLGRDRGSPLHF. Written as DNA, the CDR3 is TGCGCCAGCAGCTTGGGTCGCGACAGGGGATCACCCCTCCACTTT.

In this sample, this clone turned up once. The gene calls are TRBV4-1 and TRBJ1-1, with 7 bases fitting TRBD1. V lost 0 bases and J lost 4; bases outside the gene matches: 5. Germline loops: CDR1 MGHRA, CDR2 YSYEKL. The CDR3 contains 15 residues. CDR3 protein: CASSQDDREVTEAFF. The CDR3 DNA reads TGCGCCAGCAGCCAAGATGACAGGGAAGTCACTGAAGCTTTCTTT.

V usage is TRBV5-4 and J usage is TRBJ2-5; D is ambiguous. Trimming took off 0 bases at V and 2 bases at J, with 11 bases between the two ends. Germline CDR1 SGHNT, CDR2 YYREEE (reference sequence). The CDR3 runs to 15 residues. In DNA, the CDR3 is TGTGCCAGCAGCTTGGCCTTCGGAGAACAAGAGACCCAGTACTTC. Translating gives CASSLAFGEQETQYF.

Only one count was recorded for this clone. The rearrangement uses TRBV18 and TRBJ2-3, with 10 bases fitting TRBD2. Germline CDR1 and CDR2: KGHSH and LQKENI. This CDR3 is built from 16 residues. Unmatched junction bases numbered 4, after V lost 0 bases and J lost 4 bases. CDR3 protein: CASSPPASGGADTQYF. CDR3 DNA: TGTGCCAGCTCACCACCGGCAAGCGGGGGGGCAGATACGCAGTATTTT.

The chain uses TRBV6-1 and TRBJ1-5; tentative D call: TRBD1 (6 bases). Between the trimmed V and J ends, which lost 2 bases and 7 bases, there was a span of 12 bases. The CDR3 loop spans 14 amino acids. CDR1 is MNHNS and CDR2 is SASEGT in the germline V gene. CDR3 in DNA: TGTGCCAGCAGTGAACGGGGGCCGGTACAGCCCCAGCATTTT. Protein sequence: CASSERGPVQPQHF.

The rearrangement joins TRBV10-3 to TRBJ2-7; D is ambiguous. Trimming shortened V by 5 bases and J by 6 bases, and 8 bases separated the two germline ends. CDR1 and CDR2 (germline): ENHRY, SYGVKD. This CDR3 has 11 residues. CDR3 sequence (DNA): TGTGCCATCAGTCCCTCCACCGAGCAGTACTTC. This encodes CAISPSTEQYF.

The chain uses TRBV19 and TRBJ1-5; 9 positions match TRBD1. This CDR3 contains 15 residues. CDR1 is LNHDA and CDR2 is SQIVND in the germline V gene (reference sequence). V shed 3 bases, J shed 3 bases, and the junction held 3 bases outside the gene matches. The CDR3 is CASSIRDRANQPQHF. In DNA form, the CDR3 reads TGTGCCAGTAGTATTCGGGACAGGGCCAATCAGCCCCAGCATTTT.

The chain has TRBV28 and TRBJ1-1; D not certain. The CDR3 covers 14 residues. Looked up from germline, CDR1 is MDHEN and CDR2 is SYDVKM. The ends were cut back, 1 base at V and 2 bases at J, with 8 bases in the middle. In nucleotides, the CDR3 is TGTGCCAGCAGTTTATACGCGGGAAACACTGAAGCTTTCTTT. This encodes CASSLYAGNTEAFF.

CDR3 nucleotide sequence: TGTGCCAGCAGCCCCGACAGGGGGCTTACAGATACGCAGTATTTT. Translated, it gives CASSPDRGLTDTQYF. The V call is TRBV5-4, the J call TRBJ2-3; 10 positions match TRBD1. CDR1 is SGHNT, CDR2 YYREEE, per germline (reference sequence). With V trimmed by 4 bases and J by 3 bases, 5 bases remained unmatched. The CDR3 runs 15 residues.

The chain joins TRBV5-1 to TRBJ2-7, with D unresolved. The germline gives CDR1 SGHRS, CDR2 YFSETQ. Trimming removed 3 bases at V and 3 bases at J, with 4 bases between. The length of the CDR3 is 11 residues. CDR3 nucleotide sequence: TGCGCCAGCAGCTCCCACTACGAGCAGTACTTC. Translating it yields CASSSHYEQYF.

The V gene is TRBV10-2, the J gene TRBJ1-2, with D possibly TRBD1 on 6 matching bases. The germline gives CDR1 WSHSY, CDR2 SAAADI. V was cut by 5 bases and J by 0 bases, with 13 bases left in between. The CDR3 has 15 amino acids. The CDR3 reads CASSPQGYTNYGYTF. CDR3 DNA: TGCGCCAGCAGTCCACAGGGATATACTAACTATGGCTACACCTTC.

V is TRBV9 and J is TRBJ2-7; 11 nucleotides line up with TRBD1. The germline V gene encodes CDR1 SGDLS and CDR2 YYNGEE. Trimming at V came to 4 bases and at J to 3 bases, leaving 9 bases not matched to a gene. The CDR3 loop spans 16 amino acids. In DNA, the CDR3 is TGTGCCAGCAGCCAGATCCCGGGACAGGGGGTCTACGAGCAGTACTTC. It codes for CASSQIPGQGVYEQYF.

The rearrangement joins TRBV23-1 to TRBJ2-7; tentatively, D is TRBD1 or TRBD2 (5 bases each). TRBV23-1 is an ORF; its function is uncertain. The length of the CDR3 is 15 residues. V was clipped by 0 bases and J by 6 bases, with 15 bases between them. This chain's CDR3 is CASSQSGRTISEQYF. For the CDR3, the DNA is TGCGCCAGCAGTCAATCGGGACGGACAATCAGCGAGCAGTACTTC.

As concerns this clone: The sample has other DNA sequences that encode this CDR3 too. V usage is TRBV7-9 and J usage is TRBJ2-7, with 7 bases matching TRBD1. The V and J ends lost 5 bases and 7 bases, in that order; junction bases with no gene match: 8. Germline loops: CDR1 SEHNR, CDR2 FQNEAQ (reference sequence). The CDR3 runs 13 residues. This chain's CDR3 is CASSPDRVGEQYF. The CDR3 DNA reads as TGTGCCAGCAGCCCCGACAGGGTAGGAGAGCAGTACTTC.

CDR3: CASSPPLQGGRNTIYF. The DNA for the CDR3 is TGTGCCAGCTCACCACCTCTCCAGGGGGGACGAAACACCATATATTTT. The chain carries TRBV18 and TRBJ1-3; 7 bases line up with TRBD1. Germline lookup yields CDR1 KGHSH and CDR2 LQKENI. The CDR3 has 16 residues. Germline trimming cut 0 bases from V and 5 bases from J; bases unmatched to any gene: 7.

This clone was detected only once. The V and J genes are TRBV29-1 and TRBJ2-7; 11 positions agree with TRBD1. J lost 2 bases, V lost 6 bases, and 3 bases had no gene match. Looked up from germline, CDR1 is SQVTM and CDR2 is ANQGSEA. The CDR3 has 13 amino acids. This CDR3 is CSVGDRGTYEQYF. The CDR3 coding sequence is TGCAGCGTCGGGGACAGGGGGACCTACGAGCAGTACTTC.